One sample yielded the 2 T cell receptor beta chains listed below, sequenced in a study of T cells in localized non-small cell lung cancer (TCRdb year 2020). Library generation was performed with the immunoSEQ multiplex PCR assay. The source is immuneACCESS, and TCRdb retained only in-frame sequences with V and J called. Part of the clones is not carried over; for the studies checked, unresolved V genes explain less than half of this, and the remainder is unexplained. The sample table contains about 29,000 clones; only one count was recorded for roughly nine tenths of them. 9% to 12% of the sample lies in the top ten. Sequenced material: peripheral blood, taken before any cancer treatment. These receptors all stem from a woman between 40 and 69 years old with stage I lung adenocarcinoma.

This chain joins TRBV28 and TRBJ2-3, with 13 bases that match TRBD2. This CDR3 is 19 amino acids long. V gave up 0 bases and J gave up 0 bases; unmatched junction bases: 6. Germline V gene data show CDR1 as MDHEN and CDR2 as SYDVKM. The DNA of the CDR3 is TGTGCCAGCAGTTTATGGCAACTAGCGGGAGGGCTCAGCACAGATACGCAGTATTTT. This encodes CASSLWQLAGGLSTDTQYF.

The V and J genes are TRBV2 and TRBJ2-7; D perhaps matches TRBD1 (7 bases). Germline values: CDR1 SNHLY, CDR2 FYNNEI. This CDR3 has 14 amino acids. V was clipped by 9 bases and J by 6 bases, with 21 bases between them. CDR3 in amino acids: CASSGQEGLFEQYF. Written as DNA, the CDR3 is TGTGCCAGTTCTGGACAGGAGGGGCTTTTCGAGCAGTACTTC.